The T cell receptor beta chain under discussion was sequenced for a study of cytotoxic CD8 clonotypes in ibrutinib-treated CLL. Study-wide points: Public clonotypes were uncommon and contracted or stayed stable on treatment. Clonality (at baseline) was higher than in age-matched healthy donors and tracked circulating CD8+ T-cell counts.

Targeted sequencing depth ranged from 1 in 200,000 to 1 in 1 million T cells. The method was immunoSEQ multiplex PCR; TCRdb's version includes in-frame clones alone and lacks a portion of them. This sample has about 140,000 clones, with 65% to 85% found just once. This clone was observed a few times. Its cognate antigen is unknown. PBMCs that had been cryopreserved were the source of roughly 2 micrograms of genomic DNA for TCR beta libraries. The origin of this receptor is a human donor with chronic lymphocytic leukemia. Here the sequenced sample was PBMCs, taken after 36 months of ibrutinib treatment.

CDR3 bases: TGCGCCAGCAGGGCAGGCCTGGGGGATACGCAGTATTTT. Translated, it gives CASRAGLGDTQYF. This sequence joins TRBV10-1 and TRBJ2-3; D uncertain. Germline CDR1 reads WNHNN; CDR2 reads SYGVQD (reference sequence). The CDR3 is 13 amino acids. The V gene lost 6 bases and the J gene lost 6 bases, with 13 bases spanning the gap.